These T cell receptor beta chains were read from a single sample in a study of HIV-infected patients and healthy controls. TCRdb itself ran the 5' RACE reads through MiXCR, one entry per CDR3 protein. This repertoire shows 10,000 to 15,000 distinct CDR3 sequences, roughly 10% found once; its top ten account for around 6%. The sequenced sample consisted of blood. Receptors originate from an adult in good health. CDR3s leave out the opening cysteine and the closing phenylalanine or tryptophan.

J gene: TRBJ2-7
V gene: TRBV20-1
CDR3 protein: SARGRRGRNEQY

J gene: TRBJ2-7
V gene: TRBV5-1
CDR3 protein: ASSPGGTAGGYEQY

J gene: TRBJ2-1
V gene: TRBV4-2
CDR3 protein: ASSQVGGRQF

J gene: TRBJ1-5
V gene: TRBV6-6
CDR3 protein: ASSRGQGAGSNQPQH

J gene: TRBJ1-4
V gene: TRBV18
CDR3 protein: ASSLTEKYEKLF

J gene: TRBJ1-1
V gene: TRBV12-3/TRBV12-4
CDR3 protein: ASSPEGGNTEAF

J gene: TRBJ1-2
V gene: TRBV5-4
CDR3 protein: ASSHIEGFEGYT

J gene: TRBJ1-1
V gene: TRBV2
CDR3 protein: ASSGGQGITEAF

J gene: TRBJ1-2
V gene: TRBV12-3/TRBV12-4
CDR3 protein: ASSSGQGVNYGYT

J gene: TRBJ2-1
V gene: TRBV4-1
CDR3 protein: ASNPRTGYNEQF

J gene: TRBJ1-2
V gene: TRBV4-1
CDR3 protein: ASSQDQGST

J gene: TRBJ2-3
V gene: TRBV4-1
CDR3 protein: ASSQVTDTQY